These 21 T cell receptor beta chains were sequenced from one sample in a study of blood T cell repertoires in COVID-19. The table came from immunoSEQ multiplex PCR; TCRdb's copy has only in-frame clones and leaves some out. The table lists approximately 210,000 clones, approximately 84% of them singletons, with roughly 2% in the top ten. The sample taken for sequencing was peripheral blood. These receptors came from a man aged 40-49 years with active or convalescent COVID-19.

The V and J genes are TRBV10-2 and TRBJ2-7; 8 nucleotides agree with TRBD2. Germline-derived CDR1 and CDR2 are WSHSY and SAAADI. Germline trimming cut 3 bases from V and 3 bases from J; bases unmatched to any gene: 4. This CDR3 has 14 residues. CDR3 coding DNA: TGCGCCAGCAGTGATGTCAGCGGGGGCTACGAGCAGTACTTC. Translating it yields CASSDVSGGYEQYF.

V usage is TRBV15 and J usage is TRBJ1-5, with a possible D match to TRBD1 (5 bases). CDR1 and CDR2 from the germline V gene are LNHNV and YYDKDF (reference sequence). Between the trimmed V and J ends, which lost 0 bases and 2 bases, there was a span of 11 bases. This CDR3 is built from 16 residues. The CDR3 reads CATSRDGGEGNQPQHF. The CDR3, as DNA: TGTGCCACCAGCAGAGATGGGGGGGAGGGCAATCAGCCCCAGCATTTT.

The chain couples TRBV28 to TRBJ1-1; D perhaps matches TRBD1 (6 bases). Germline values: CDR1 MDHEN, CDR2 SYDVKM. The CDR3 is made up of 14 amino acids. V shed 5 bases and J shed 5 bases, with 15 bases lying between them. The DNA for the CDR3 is TGTGCCAGCAGTCTACTACAGGGATTTACTGAAGCTTTCTTT. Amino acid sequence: CASSLLQGFTEAFF.

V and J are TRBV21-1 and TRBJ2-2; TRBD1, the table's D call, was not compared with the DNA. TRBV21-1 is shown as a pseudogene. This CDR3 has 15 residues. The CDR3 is CASSTGRTDTGELFF. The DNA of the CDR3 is TGTGCCAGCAGCACCGGTAGGACAGACACCGGGGAGCTGTTTTTT.

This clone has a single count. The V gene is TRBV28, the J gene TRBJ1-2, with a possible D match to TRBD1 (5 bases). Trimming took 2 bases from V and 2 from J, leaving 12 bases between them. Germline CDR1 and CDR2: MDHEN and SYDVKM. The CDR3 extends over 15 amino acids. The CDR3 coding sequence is TGTGCCAGCAGTTTAATTGGGGGGGAAAACTATGGCTACACCTTC. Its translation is CASSLIGGENYGYTF.

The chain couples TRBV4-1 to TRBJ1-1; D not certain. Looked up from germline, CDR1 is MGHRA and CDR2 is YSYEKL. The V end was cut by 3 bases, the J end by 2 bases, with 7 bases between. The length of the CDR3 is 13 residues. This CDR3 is CASSHTKNTEAFF. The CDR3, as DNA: TGCGCCAGCAGCCACACAAAAAACACTGAAGCTTTCTTT.

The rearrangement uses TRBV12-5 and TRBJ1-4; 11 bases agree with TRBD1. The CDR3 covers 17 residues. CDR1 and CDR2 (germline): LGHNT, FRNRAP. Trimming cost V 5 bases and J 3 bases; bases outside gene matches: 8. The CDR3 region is CASGEWTGGRANEKLFF. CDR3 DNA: TGTGCTAGTGGTGAATGGACAGGGGGCAGGGCTAATGAAAAACTGTTTTTT.

The CDR3 here is CASSTWTGGGYTF. The CDR3 nucleotides read TGTGCCAGCAGCACCTGGACAGGGGGTGGCTACACCTTC. This chain joins TRBV9 and TRBJ1-2; 10 bases match TRBD1. Trimming removed 4 bases from V and 7 bases from J; junction bases left unmatched: 4. The CDR3 runs 13 residues. From germline, CDR1 is SGDLS and CDR2 YYNGEE.

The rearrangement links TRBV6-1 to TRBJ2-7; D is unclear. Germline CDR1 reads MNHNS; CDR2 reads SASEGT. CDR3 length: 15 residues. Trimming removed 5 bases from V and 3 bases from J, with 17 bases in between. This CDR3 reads CASSPLELLSYEQYF. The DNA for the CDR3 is TGTGCCAGCAGTCCTCTTGAGCTTTTGAGCTACGAGCAGTACTTC.

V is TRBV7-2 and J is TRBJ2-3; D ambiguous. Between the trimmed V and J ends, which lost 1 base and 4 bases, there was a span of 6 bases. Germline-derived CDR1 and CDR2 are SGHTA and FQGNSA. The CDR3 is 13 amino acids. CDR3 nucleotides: TGTGCCAGCAGCTTAGGGCCCGCAGATACGCAGTATTTT. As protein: CASSLGPADTQYF.

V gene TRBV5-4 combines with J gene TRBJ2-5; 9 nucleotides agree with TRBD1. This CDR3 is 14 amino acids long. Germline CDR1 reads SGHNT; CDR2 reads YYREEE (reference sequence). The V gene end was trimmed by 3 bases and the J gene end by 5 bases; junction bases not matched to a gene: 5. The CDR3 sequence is CASSSGQGSETQYF. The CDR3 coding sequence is TGTGCCAGCAGCTCGGGACAGGGTAGTGAGACCCAGTACTTC.

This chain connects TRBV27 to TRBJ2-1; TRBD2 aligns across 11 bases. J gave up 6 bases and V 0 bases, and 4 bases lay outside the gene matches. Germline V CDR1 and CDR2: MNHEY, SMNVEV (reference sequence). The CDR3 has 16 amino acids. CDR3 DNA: TGTGCCAGCAGTTTATCCTCTAGCGGGAGGAGCAATGAGCAGTTCTTC. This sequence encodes CASSLSSSGRSNEQFF.

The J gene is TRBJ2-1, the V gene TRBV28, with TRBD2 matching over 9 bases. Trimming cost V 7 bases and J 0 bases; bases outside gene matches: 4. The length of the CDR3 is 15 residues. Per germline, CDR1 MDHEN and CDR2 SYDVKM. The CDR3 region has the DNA TGTGCCAGCAAGGCGGGAGGGAGCTCCTACAATGAGCAGTTCTTC. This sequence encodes CASKAGGSSYNEQFF.

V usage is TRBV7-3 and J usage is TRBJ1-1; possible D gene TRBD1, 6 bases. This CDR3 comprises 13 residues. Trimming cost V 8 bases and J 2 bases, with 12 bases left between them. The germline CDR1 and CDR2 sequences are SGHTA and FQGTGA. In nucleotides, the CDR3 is TGTGCCAGCGGGGGGGGCCCCAACACTGAAGCTTTCTTT. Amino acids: CASGGGPNTEAFF.

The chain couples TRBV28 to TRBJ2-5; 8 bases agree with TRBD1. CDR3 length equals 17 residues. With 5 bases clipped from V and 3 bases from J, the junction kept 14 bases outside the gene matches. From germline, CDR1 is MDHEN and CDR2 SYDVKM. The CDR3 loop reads CASSPALTRTGKETQYF. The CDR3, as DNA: TGTGCCAGCAGTCCGGCCCTCACGAGGACAGGGAAAGAGACCCAGTACTTC.

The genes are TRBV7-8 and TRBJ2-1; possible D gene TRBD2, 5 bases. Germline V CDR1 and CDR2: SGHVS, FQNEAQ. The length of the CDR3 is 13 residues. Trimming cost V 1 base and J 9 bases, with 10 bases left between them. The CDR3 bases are TGTGCCAGCAGCTTAGGAGGGTTCAGTGAGCAGTTCTTC. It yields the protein CASSLGGFSEQFF.

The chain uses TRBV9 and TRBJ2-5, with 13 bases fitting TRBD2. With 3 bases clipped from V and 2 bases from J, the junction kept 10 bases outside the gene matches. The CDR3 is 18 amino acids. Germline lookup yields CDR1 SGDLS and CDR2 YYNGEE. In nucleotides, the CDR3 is TGTGCCAGCAGCGCCCCCCGGGGGACTAGCGGGACTCAAGAGACCCAGTACTTC. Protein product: CASSAPRGTSGTQETQYF.

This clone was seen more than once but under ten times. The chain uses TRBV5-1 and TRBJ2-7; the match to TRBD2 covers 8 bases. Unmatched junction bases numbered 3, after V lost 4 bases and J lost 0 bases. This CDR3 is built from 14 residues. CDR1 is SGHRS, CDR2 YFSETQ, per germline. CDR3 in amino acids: CASSASGFSYEQYF. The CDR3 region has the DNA TGCGCCAGCAGCGCTAGCGGGTTCTCCTACGAGCAGTACTTC. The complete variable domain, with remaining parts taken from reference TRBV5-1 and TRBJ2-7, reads KAGVTQTPRYLIKTRGQQVTLSCSPISGHRSVSWYQQTPGQGLQFLFEYFSETQRNKGNFPGRFSGRQFSNSRSEMNVSTLELGDSALYLCASSASGFSYEQYFGPGTRLTVT.

In DNA, the CDR3 is TGTGCCAGCAGTGGGACAGCGCGTTCGCGGCCCCAGCATTTT. Translating gives CASSGTARSRPQHF. This rearrangement joins TRBV2 to TRBJ1-5; TRBD1 is a possible D gene (6 bases). This CDR3 region has 14 residues. Trimming pared 4 bases from V and 9 bases from J, leaving 16 bases between. Germline CDR1 and CDR2: SNHLY and FYNNEI.

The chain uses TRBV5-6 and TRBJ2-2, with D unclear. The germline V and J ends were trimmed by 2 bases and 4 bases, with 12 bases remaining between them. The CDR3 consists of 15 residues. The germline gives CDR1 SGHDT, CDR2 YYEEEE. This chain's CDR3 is CASSLGGLTTGELFF. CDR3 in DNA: TGTGCCAGCAGCTTAGGCGGTTTAACCACCGGGGAGCTGTTTTTT.

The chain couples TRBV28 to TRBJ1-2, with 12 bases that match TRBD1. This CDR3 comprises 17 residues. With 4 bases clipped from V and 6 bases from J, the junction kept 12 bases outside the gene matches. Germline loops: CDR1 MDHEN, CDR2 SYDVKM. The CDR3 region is CASSWVGQGAVVDGYTF. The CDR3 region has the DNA TGTGCCAGCAGTTGGGTGGGACAGGGGGCTGTCGTGGATGGCTACACCTTC.